Sequencing of this TCR beta chain was carried out in a study of tumor and adjacent non-tumor tissue in lung cancer. Study-level background: Patients were aged roughly 30 to 76, roughly 9 men and a handful of women, stage I to III. Each sample yielded a few million productive TCRbeta reads on average. Points from the study as a whole: Compared with tumor, normal lung showed significantly lower TCR diversity.

This clonotype was detected many times. The antigen is unknown. The template was RNA from unsorted bulk tissue. Three rounds of nested PCR, following a modified ARM-PCR protocol, produced the TCRbeta library. TCRdb reprocessed the multiplex PCR reads via MiXCR and lists one record per CDR3 protein. The data show some 120,000 distinct CDR3 sequences, with roughly 64% seen just once and around 13% held by the top ten. The sequenced sample consisted of lung tumor tissue. This clonotype was sampled from a young man with non-small cell lung cancer.

The DNA for the CDR3 is TGCAGCGTTGGGACAGGAAACTATGGCTACACCTTC. Its translation: CSVGTGNYGYTF. The V and J genes are TRBV29-1 and TRBJ1-2, with TRBD1 matching 7 bases. Germline V gene lookup returns CDR1 SQVTM and CDR2 ANQGSEA. The CDR3 is made up of 12 amino acids. With 4 bases clipped from V and 2 bases from J, the junction kept 1 base outside the gene matches.